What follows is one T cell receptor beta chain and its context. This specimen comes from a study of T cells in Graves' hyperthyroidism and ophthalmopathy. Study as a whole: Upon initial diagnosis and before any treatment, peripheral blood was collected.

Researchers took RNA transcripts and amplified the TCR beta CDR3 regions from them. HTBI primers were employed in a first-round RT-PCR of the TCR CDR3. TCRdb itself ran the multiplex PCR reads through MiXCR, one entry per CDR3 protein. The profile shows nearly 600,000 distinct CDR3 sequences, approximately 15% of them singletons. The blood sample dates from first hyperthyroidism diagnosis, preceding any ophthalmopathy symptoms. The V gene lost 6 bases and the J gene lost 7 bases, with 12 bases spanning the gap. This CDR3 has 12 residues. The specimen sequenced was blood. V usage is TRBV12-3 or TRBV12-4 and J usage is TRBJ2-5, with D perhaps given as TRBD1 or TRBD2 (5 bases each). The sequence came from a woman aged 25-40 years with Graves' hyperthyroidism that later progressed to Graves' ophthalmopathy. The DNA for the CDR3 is TGTGCCAGCAGAACCGGGACGGGGACCCAGTACTTC. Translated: CASRTGTGTQYF.